Shown below are 14 T cell receptor beta chains from a single sample sequenced in a study of T cell responses to AZD1222 COVID-19 vaccine. The assay was immunoSEQ multiplex PCR, and TCRdb's table has in-frame clones only and misses some. The sample has around 170,000 clones; roughly nine tenths are singletons. The sample in question was peripheral blood, obtained on day 0 of AZD1222 vaccination. The receptors shown here come from an adult in good health.

The chain combines TRBV4-2 with TRBJ1-6, with TRBD1 matching over 9 bases. Looked up from germline, CDR1 is LGHNA and CDR2 is YNFKEQ. The CDR3 covers 15 residues. The V and J ends lost 1 base and 9 bases, in that order; junction bases with no gene match: 4. The chain's CDR3 is CASSQGRTGVSPLHF. The CDR3 DNA follows: TGTGCCAGCAGCCAAGGAAGGACAGGGGTTTCACCCCTCCACTTT.

V and J are TRBV5-6 and TRBJ2-1; no clear D. This CDR3 has 14 amino acids. The ends were cut back, 3 bases at V and 5 bases at J, with 12 bases in the middle. Germline V gene lookup returns CDR1 SGHDT and CDR2 YYEEEE. CDR3 protein: CASSSLDLHNEQFF. CDR3 sequence (DNA): TGTGCCAGCAGCTCTCTAGACTTACACAATGAGCAGTTCTTC.

The chain is built from TRBV18 and TRBJ1-2; 9 bases agree with TRBD1. The CDR3 length is 15 residues. Trimming removed 6 bases from V and 3 bases from J; junction bases left unmatched: 8. Germline V CDR1 and CDR2: KGHSH, LQKENI. CDR3 sequence reads: CASSMGQGIDYGYTF. CDR3 DNA sequence: TGTGCCAGCTCGATGGGACAGGGTATTGACTATGGCTACACCTTC.

The gene calls are TRBV25-1 and TRBJ1-2; possibly TRBD1 for D (6 bases). The germline V gene encodes CDR1 MGHDK and CDR2 SYGVNS. This CDR3 spans 16 amino acids. V gave up 6 bases and J gave up 4 bases, with 21 bases separating them. CDR3 amino acids: CASSNTGTPWGYGYTF. DNA of the CDR3: TGTGCCAGCAGCAATACTGGGACACCATGGGGCTATGGCTACACCTTC.

The V call is TRBV20-1, the J call TRBJ1-5; unclear D gene. This CDR3 has 13 amino acids. Germline-derived CDR1 and CDR2 are DFQATT and SNEGSKA (reference sequence). Trimming stripped 6 bases from V and 0 bases from J, with 9 bases between. CDR3 residues: CSASEGSNQPQHF. For the CDR3, the DNA is TGCAGTGCAAGTGAGGGTAGCAATCAGCCCCAGCATTTT.

This clone has just a few counts. The chain carries TRBV6-5 and TRBJ1-1; the D gene is possibly TRBD1 (6 bases). This CDR3 spans 15 amino acids. The germline gives CDR1 MNHEY, CDR2 SVGAGI. The ends were cut back, 5 bases at V and 1 base at J, with 14 bases in the middle. The CDR3 region is CASSPRGVGNTEAFF. Here the CDR3 DNA reads TGTGCCAGCAGTCCCAGGGGCGTGGGGAACACTGAAGCTTTCTTT.

The V call is TRBV4-1, the J call TRBJ1-4; D is undetermined. The CDR3 consists of 12 residues. V lost 0 bases and J 8 bases, leaving 4 bases between the germline ends. The germline gives CDR1 MGHRA, CDR2 YSYEKL. CDR3 nucleotide sequence: TGCGCCAGCAGCCAAGATCTGGAAAAACTGTTTTTT. Translation gives CASSQDLEKLFF.

The V call is TRBV7-6, the J call TRBJ1-3; no clear D gene. Trimming pared 5 bases from V and 0 bases from J, leaving 14 bases between. The CDR3 is made up of 16 amino acids. Germline CDR1 is SGHVS and CDR2 is FNYEAQ. The CDR3 DNA reads TGTGCCAGCAGCCTTGGACTCCTTAGCTCTGGAAACACCATATATTTT. The encoded protein is CASSLGLLSSGNTIYF.

The CDR3 DNA follows: TGTGCCAGCAGTCCCCCCTTCAGGGACACTGAAGCTTTCTTT. It specifies CASSPPFRDTEAFF. The chain combines TRBV6-5 with TRBJ1-1, with D tentatively TRBD1 (5 bases). This CDR3 comprises 14 residues. CDR1 is MNHEY, CDR2 SVGAGI, per germline. Trimming took 5 bases from V and 3 from J, leaving 13 bases between them.

The rearrangement links TRBV6-5 to TRBJ1-5, with D tentatively TRBD1 (5 bases). Trimming stripped 4 bases from V and 9 bases from J, with 13 bases between. The CDR3 extends over 13 amino acids. The germline gives CDR1 MNHEY, CDR2 SVGAGI. DNA of the CDR3: TGTGCCAGCAGTTCGGAGAGGGGACGGCCCCAGCATTTT. Encoded protein: CASSSERGRPQHF.

This clone appeared a single time. This rearrangement joins TRBV18 to TRBJ1-1, with TRBD1 matching 7 bases. CDR3 length: 15 residues. The V gene's germline CDR1 is KGHSH and CDR2 LQKENI. V dropped 3 bases and J dropped 6; count of bases not matched to a gene: 10. The CDR3 sequence is CASSPYQGDGAEAFF. CDR3 nucleotides: TGTGCCAGCTCACCCTACCAGGGGGACGGCGCTGAAGCTTTCTTT.

V and J are TRBV6-5 and TRBJ2-7; D ambiguous. The CDR3 is 15 amino acids. Germline CDR1 reads MNHEY; CDR2 reads SVGAGI. V was shortened by 5 bases and J by 0 bases, with 14 bases between the two germline ends. The CDR3 spells CASSPSTSSSYEQYF. The CDR3 nucleotides are TGTGCCAGCAGTCCCTCAACTTCTAGCTCCTACGAGCAGTACTTC.

The rearrangement joins TRBV19 to TRBJ2-1, with D unresolved. This CDR3 region has 15 residues. The germline CDR1 and CDR2 sequences are LNHDA and SQIVND (reference sequence). Trimming shortened V by 5 bases and J by 0 bases, and 11 bases separated the two germline ends. CDR3 DNA sequence: TGTGCCAGTAGTCCCGACTGGAGCTCCTACAATGAGCAGTTCTTC. Translating it yields CASSPDWSSYNEQFF.

In its sample, this clone was seen once. The genes are TRBV7-2 and TRBJ1-5; D not resolved. The CDR3 consists of 13 residues. The germline V and J ends were trimmed by 1 base and 3 bases, with 4 bases remaining between them. The germline V gene has CDR1 SGHTA and CDR2 FQGNSA. The CDR3 nucleotides read TGTGCCAGCAGCTTAGGTCTCAATCAGCCCCAGCATTTT. It is translated as CASSLGLNQPQHF.